The source of this T cell receptor (beta chain) is a study of cytomegalovirus exposure and HLA in healthy donors. The V end lost 1 base, the J end lost 15 bases, and 13 bases lay between the germline ends. Germline V CDR1 and CDR2: MNHNS, SASEGT. There are 12 residues in the CDR3. The PCR made use of 60 Vbeta and 13 Jbeta primers. Sequenced by immunoSEQ multiplex PCR; TCRdb stores in-frame clones only, minus some. This sample's table has 80,000 to 95,000 clones. The receptor was derived from a man aged 45-65 years in good health and CMV-seropositive. The source material was PBMCs. This chain connects TRBV6-1 to TRBJ2-1; D gene ambiguous. The CDR3 region has the DNA TGTGCCAGCAGTGAAGTAACAGTCAAACCGTTCTTC. This translates into CASSEVTVKPFF.